The present TCR beta chain was sequenced within a study of identical twins. Points from the study as a whole: Instead of following the same donors, the conclusions were based on cross-sectional statistical analysis. Excess sharing between twins was weaker in beta out-of-frame sequences.

This clonotype came up a few times. The antigen is not known. Trimming cost V 8 bases and J 3 bases, with 19 bases left between them. The CDR3 extends over 15 amino acids. Germline-derived CDR1 and CDR2 are WSHSY and SAAADI. MiXCR, applied by TCRdb to the 5' RACE reads, yields one record per CDR3 protein. The sample comprises fewer than 800,000 distinct CDR3 sequences, about 7% of which are singletons, and roughly 1.6% rests with the top ten. Another study also made use of these data, one on yellow fever vaccine responses in identical twins.

The source material was PBMCs. The clonotype was recovered from a woman under 30 in good health. The chain uses TRBV10-2 and TRBJ2-5; D might be TRBD2 (7 bases). CDR3 DNA sequence: TGCGCCAGCCTATCTGGGGGCGGGGGCGAAGAGACCCAGTACTTC. Its protein product is CASLSGGGGEETQYF.